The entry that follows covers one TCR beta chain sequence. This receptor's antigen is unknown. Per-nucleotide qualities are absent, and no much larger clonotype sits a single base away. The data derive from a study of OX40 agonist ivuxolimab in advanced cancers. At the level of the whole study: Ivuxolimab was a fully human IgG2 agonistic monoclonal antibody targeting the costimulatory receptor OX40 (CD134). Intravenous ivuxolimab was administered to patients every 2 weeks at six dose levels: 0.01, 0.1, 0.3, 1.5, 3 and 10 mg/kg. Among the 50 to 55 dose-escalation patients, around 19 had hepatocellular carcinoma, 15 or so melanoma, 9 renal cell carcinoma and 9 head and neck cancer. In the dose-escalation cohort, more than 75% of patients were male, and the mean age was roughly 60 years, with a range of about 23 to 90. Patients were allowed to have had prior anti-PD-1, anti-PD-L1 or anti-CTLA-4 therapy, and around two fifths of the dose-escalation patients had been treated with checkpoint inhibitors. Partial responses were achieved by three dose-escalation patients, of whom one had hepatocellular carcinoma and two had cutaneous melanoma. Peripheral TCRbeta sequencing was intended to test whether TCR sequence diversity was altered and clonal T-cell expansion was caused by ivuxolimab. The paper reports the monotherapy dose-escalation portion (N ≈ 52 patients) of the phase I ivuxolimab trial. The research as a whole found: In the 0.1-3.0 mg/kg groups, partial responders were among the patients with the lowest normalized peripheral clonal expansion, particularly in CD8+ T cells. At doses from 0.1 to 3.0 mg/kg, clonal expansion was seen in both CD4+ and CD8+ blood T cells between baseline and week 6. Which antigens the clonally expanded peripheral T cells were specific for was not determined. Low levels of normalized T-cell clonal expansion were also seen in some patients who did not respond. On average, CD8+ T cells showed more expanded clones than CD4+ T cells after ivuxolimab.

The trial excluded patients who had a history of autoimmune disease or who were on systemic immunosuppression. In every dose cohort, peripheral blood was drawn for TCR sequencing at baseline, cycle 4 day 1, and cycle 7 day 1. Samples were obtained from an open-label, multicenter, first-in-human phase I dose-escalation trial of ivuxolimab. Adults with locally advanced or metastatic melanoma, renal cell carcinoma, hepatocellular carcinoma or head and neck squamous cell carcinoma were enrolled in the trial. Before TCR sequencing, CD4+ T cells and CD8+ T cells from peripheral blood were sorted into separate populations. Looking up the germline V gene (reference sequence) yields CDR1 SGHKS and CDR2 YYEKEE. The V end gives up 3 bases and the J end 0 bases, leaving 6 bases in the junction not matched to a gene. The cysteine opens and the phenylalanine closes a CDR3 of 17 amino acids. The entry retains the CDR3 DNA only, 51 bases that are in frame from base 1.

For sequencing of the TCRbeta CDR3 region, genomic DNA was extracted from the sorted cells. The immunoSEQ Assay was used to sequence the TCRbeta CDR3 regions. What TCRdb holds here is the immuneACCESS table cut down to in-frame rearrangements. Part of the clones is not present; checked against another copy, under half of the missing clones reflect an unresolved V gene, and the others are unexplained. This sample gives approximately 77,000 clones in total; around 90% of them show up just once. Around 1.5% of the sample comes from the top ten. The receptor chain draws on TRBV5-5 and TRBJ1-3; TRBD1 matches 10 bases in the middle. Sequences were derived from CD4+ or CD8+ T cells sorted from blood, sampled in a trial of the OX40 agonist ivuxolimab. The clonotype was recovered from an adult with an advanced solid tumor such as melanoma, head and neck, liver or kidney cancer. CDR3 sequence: CASSWGQGIYSGNTIYF. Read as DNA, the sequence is TGTGCCAGCAGCTGGGGACAGGGGATTTACTCTGGAAACACCATATATTTT.